This T cell receptor beta chain is drawn from a study of CD8 T cells in Susac syndrome. Trimming took 0 bases from V and 1 from J, leaving 12 bases between them. The CDR3 contains 16 residues. CDR1 and CDR2 from the germline V gene are LGHNT and FRNRAP. An input of roughly 0.5 to 1 ug of RNA was subjected to reverse transcription using random hexamers. TCRdb re-called the immunoSEQ multiplex PCR reads with MiXCR, one entry per CDR3 protein. The sample lists about 200,000 distinct CDR3 sequences; over 85% were seen once. The material sequenced was CD4+ T cells from PBMCs. The chain is built from TRBV12-5 and TRBJ1-1, with TRBD1 as a possible D gene (5 bases). The sequence was obtained from a human donor in good health. The CDR3, as DNA: TGTGCTAGTGGTTTGGTTGCAGGGAAATCGAACACTGAAGCTTTCTTT. As protein: CASGLVAGKSNTEAFF. The entire variable domain, with the rest obtained from reference TRBV12-5 and TRBJ1-1, is as follows: DARVTQTPRHKVTEMGQEVTMRCQPILGHNTVFWYRQTMMQGLELLAYFRNRAPLDDSGMPKDRFSAEMPDATLATLKIQPSEPRDSAVYFCASGLVAGKSNTEAFFGQGTRLTVV.